The 32 T cell receptor beta chains below come from one sample, sequenced in a study of molecular identifiers for immune sequencing clone quantification. TCRdb ran MiXCR on the PCR reads and lists one entry per CDR3 protein. The data hold about 320,000 distinct CDR3 sequences, with 20% to 25% observed a single time. Source material: naive CD8+ T cells from blood, with Jurkat cell RNA spiked in. Subset specified: FACS-sorted CD8+CD4-CCR7+CD45RA+ naive T cells. These receptors came from a human donor in good health. Some libraries in this study had Jurkat cell RNA spiked in.

About this clonotype itself: One base away lies a much larger clone, so this may be a sequencing read error. The CDR3 end shows no conserved phenylalanine or tryptophan, and so a read error is likely. The gene calls are TRBV28 and TRBJ2-7; D is undetermined. Trimming removed 5 bases from V and 4 bases from J, with 12 bases in between. This CDR3 contains 13 residues. CDR1 is MDHEN, CDR2 SYDVKM, per germline. CDR3 in DNA: TGTGCCAGCAGTCAACTTATTGATTACGAGCAGTACCTC. Amino acids: CASSQLIDYEQYL.

This clonotype was detected ten times or more. The chain carries TRBV5-5 and TRBJ2-7; unclear D gene. The CDR3 consists of 13 residues. Trimming pared 4 bases from V and 2 bases from J, leaving 10 bases between. The germline CDR1 and CDR2 sequences are SGHKS and YYEKEE (reference sequence). The CDR3 region has the DNA TGTGCCAGCAGCCGGACGGCAACCTACGAGCAGTACTTC. Protein: CASSRTATYEQYF.

This clonotype showed up many times. The chain carries TRBV5-1 and TRBJ2-5, with a tentative D call TRBD1 (5 bases). Per germline, CDR1 SGHRS and CDR2 YFSETQ. The CDR3 runs to 15 residues. V was clipped by 0 bases and J by 1 base, with 10 bases between them. The CDR3 DNA reads TGCGCCAGCAGCTTGGGACAGAGCATCCAAGAGACCCAGTACTTC. Translation: CASSLGQSIQETQYF.

This clonotype was counted between two and nine times. This chain joins TRBV7-6 and TRBJ2-5, with 8 positions matching TRBD2. CDR3 length: 15 amino acids. Germline CDR1 and CDR2: SGHVS and FNYEAQ. Trimming at V came to 5 bases and at J to 1 base, leaving 6 bases not matched to a gene. CDR3 in amino acids: CASSPTGGPQETQYF. CDR3 nucleotides: TGTGCCAGCAGCCCCACGGGGGGGCCCCAAGAGACCCAGTACTTC. The whole variable domain, filled in from reference TRBV7-6 and TRBJ2-5, reads GAGVSQSPRYKVTKRGQDVALRCDPISGHVSLYWYRQALGQGPEFLTYFNYEAQQDKSGLPNDRFSAERPEGSISTLTIQRTEQRDSAMYRCASSPTGGPQETQYFGPGTRLLVL.

Many counts were recorded for this clonotype. The chain joins TRBV20-1 to TRBJ2-3, with D hard to call. Germline-derived CDR1 and CDR2 are DFQATT and SNEGSKA (reference sequence). This CDR3 spans 18 amino acids. V dropped 0 bases and J dropped 2 bases, with 21 bases sitting between them. The CDR3 sequence is CSARDPLVGGALTDTQYF. In DNA, the CDR3 is TGCAGTGCTAGAGATCCCCTAGTGGGCGGAGCCCTCACAGATACGCAGTATTTT.

This clonotype has at least ten counts. The chain is built from TRBV20-1 and TRBJ2-2; 9 bases agree with TRBD1. The CDR3 loop spans 15 amino acids. V dropped 0 bases and J dropped 7; count of bases not matched to a gene: 6. Germline V CDR1 and CDR2: DFQATT, SNEGSKA (reference sequence). The CDR3 DNA sequence: TGCAGTGCTAGAGATCCACAGGGGGCATTCGGGGAGCTGTTTTTT. The encoded protein is CSARDPQGAFGELFF.

This clonotype came up a few times. This sequence joins TRBV4-1 and TRBJ2-7, with D perhaps TRBD1 or TRBD2 (5 bases each). The V end was cut by 4 bases, the J end by 3 bases, with 13 bases between. This CDR3 is 14 amino acids long. CDR1 MGHRA and CDR2 YSYEKL come from the germline V gene. CDR3 in DNA: TGCGCCAGCAGCCCCGGGACCGCGCACTACGAGCAGTACTTC. Its protein is CASSPGTAHYEQYF.

This clonotype has at least ten counts. The chain combines TRBV11-2 with TRBJ2-7; either TRBD1 or TRBD2 may fit D (5 bases each). The CDR3 length is 14 residues. Germline lookup yields CDR1 SGHAT and CDR2 FQNNGV. The ends were cut back, 4 bases at V and 0 bases at J, with 10 bases in the middle. The DNA of the CDR3 is TGTGCCAGCAGCTCCGGGACGGGCTCCTACGAGCAGTACTTC. Translated: CASSSGTGSYEQYF. Using reference TRBV11-2 and TRBJ2-7 for the parts outside the CDR3, the full variable domain is EAGVAQSPRYKIIEKRQSVAFWCNPISGHATLYWYQQILGQGPKLLIQFQNNGVVDDSQLPKDRFSAERLKGVDSTLKIQPAKLEDSAVYLCASSSGTGSYEQYFGPGTRLTVT.

This clonotype came up many times. In DNA form, the CDR3 reads TGTGCCACCAGTGATTCAGCGGATAGCTATGGCTACACCTTC. This codes for CATSDSADSYGYTF. The chain uses TRBV24-1 and TRBJ1-2; D ambiguous. V gave up 2 bases and J gave up 4 bases, with 10 bases separating them. Germline CDR1 is KGHDR and CDR2 is SFDVKD. The CDR3 sequence is 14 residues long.

This clonotype was counted many times. This chain connects TRBV30 to TRBJ2-1; 12 bases are shared with TRBD2. The V gene end was trimmed by 0 bases and the J gene end by 8 bases; junction bases not matched to a gene: 11. Per germline, CDR1 GTSNPN and CDR2 SVGIG (reference sequence). The CDR3 consists of 17 residues. This CDR3 reads CAWSVRPGTSGSYEQFF. In DNA, the CDR3 is TGTGCCTGGAGTGTACGGCCCGGGACTAGCGGGTCATATGAGCAGTTCTTC. Drawing the rest from reference TRBV30 and TRBJ2-1, the complete variable domain is SQTIHQWPATLVQPVGSPLSLECTVEGTSNPNLYWYRQAAGRGLQLLFYSVGIGQISSEVPQNLSASRPQDRQFILSSKKLLLSDSGFYLCAWSVRPGTSGSYEQFFGPGTRLTVL.

There are many counts of this clonotype. This chain connects TRBV7-9 to TRBJ2-3; D not resolved. Germline loops: CDR1 SEHNR, CDR2 FQNEAQ (reference sequence). Deletions cut 5 bases from V and 3 bases from J, with 6 bases between. This CDR3 contains 12 residues. The CDR3 loop reads CASSQVTDTQYF. CDR3 in DNA: TGTGCCAGCAGCCAGGTTACAGATACGCAGTATTTT.

The table lists this clonotype with many counts. The chain joins TRBV7-9 to TRBJ1-3; D is possibly TRBD1 (6 bases). Deletions cut 5 bases from V and 0 bases from J, with 14 bases between. Germline-derived CDR1 and CDR2 are SEHNR and FQNEAQ (reference sequence). The CDR3 runs 16 residues. The CDR3 sequence: CASSDRQENSGNTIYF. The CDR3 coding sequence is TGTGCCAGCAGCGACAGACAGGAAAACTCTGGAAACACCATATATTTT.

On this clonotype: It may be a read error: a sequence one base away is much more abundant. The chain has TRBV4-3 and TRBJ2-3; TRBD2 is a possible D gene (7 bases). This CDR3 region has 16 residues. Germline-derived CDR1 and CDR2 are LGHNA and YSLEER. The CDR3 loop reads CASSRGGLAVTDTRYF. Here the CDR3 DNA reads TGCGCCAGCAGCCGGGGGGGGCTAGCAGTGACAGATACGCGGTATTTT.

In the case of this clonotype: This may be a read error: a much more frequent sequence differs by one nucleotide. The CDR3 DNA reads TGTGCCAGCAGGGGACAGGGTCTCGGTCGGGTGAGCACTGAAGCTTTCTTT. The encoded protein is CASRGQGLGRVSTEAFF. The chain employs TRBV6-2 or TRBV6-3 and TRBJ1-1, with 9 nucleotides matching TRBD1. Per germline, CDR1 MNHEY and CDR2 SVGEGT. This CDR3 comprises 17 residues. V trimming: 6 bases; J trimming: 4 bases; junction bases outside the gene matches: 15.

About this clonotype itself: The conserved phenylalanine or tryptophan normally closing the CDR3 is absent here, so this likely arose from a read error. This chain links TRBV6-6 with TRBJ2-3, with TRBD2 matching 14 bases. CDR1 is MNHNY and CDR2 is SVGAGI in the germline V gene (reference sequence). This CDR3 comprises 18 residues. J was trimmed by 2 bases and V by 4 bases; bases with no gene match: 8. CDR3 amino acids: CASSSGTSGSLLTDTQYS. In DNA, the CDR3 is TGTGCCAGCAGTTCCGGGACTAGCGGGAGCCTCCTCACAGATACGCAGTATTCT.

To note about this clonotype: This sequence may be a read error, since a much larger clone differs from it by one base. J is TRBJ2-3 and V is TRBV28; TRBD2 is a possible D gene (7 bases). The ends were cut back, 3 bases at V and 4 bases at J, with 14 bases in the middle. The length of the CDR3 is 15 residues. Germline assignment: CDR1 MDHEN and CDR2 SYDVKM. The CDR3 loop is CASSLRGQYSDTQYF. The DNA of the CDR3 is TGTGCCAGCAGTTTGCGGGGGCAATACTCAGATACGCAGTATTTT.

This clonotype was observed many times. The V and J genes are TRBV5-4 and TRBJ2-4, with 14 bases matching TRBD2. Germline trimming cut 4 bases from V and 0 bases from J; bases unmatched to any gene: 15. Germline CDR1 and CDR2: SGHNT and YYREEE (reference sequence). The CDR3 consists of 21 residues. The CDR3 loop reads CASSPGTSGREGILAKNIQYF. CDR3 coding DNA: TGTGCCAGCAGCCCCGGGACTAGCGGGAGAGAGGGAATACTAGCCAAAAACATTCAGTACTTC.

This clonotype was seen at least ten times. The chain has TRBV7-2 and TRBJ2-1; 9 bases are a match to TRBD2. The CDR3 totals 15 residues. CDR1 and CDR2 (germline): SGHTA, FQGNSA. V shed 3 bases and J 0 bases; nucleotides not matched to a gene: 0. DNA of the CDR3: TGTGCCAGCAGCTTTAGCGGGAGCTCCTACAATGAGCAGTTCTTC. Its translation is CASSFSGSSYNEQFF.

With respect to this clonotype: This may be a read error: a much more frequent sequence differs by one nucleotide. The rearrangement links TRBV6-5 to TRBJ2-1; weak D call: TRBD2 (6 bases). The CDR3 contains 13 residues. Per the germline V gene, CDR1 is MNHEY and CDR2 is SVGAGI. The CDR3 DNA follows: TGTGCCAGCTCGGGAGTTTCCTACAATAAGCAGTTCTTC. Amino acid sequence: CASSGVSYNKQFF.

The sample holds many counts of this clonotype. The chain couples TRBV14 to TRBJ1-2, with a weak D call TRBD1 (5 bases). This CDR3 region has 14 residues. Per the germline V gene, CDR1 is SGHDN and CDR2 is FVKESK. V was cut by 0 bases and J by 4 bases, with 9 bases left in between. CDR3 DNA sequence: TGTGCCAGCAGCCAAGAGACAGCTGGCTATGGCTACACCTTC. Its protein product is CASSQETAGYGYTF.

This clonotype was seen ten or more times. The gene calls are TRBV15 and TRBJ1-5; TRBD1 matches 9 bases. Unmatched junction bases numbered 5, after V lost 0 bases and J lost 2 bases. Germline V lookup: CDR1 LNHNV, CDR2 YYDKDF (reference sequence). There are 17 residues in the CDR3. CDR3: CATSRDPWDRGNQPQHF. For the CDR3, the DNA is TGTGCCACCAGCAGAGATCCCTGGGACAGGGGCAATCAGCCCCAGCATTTT.

As for this clonotype: A read error is possible here, since a much larger clone lies one base away. The chain carries TRBV9 and TRBJ2-3; 7 bases line up with TRBD2. The germline gives CDR1 SGDLS, CDR2 YYNGEE. Trimming removed 4 bases from V and 10 bases from J; junction bases left unmatched: 21. The CDR3 loop spans 17 amino acids. The CDR3 DNA reads TGTGCCAGCAGCACCTTGGTGAGCGGGACGGACCCCGATGCGCAGTATTTT. It specifies CASSTLVSGTDPDAQYF.

At least ten counts were recorded for this clonotype. Written as DNA, the CDR3 is TGTGCCAGTAGTTATGCGGGGGTCACCGGGGAGCTGTTTTTT. It specifies CASSYAGVTGELFF. The gene calls are TRBV19 and TRBJ2-2, with 7 bases identical to TRBD2. The CDR3 is 14 amino acids. Germline V gives CDR1 LNHDA, CDR2 SQIVND (reference sequence). The V gene end was trimmed by 5 bases and the J gene end by 4 bases; junction bases not matched to a gene: 4.

Note on this clonotype: This sequence may be a read error, since a much larger clone differs from it by one base. V and J are TRBV15 and TRBJ1-5, with 7 bases identical to TRBD1. Germline V CDR1 and CDR2: LNHNV, YYDKDF (reference sequence). The CDR3 contains 15 residues. The CDR3 DNA reads as TGTGCCACCAGCAGAGATAAAGGAGAGGGACAGCTCCAGCATTTT. Translated, it gives CATSRDKGEGQLQHF.

The count of this clonotype is one. A much larger clone differs from this one at a single base, so this may be a read error. V usage is TRBV12-3 or TRBV12-4 and J usage is TRBJ1-1, with D unresolved. This CDR3 comprises 12 residues. In DNA, the CDR3 is TGTGCCAGCAGTTTATGGTCTACTGAAGCTCTCTTT. As protein: CASSLWSTEALF.

This clonotype has a count of ten or more. The J gene is TRBJ2-2, the V gene TRBV4-2, with D hard to call. V was clipped by 0 bases and J by 6 bases, with 8 bases between them. This CDR3 spans 14 amino acids. Germline V gene lookup returns CDR1 LGHNA and CDR2 YNFKEQ. The CDR3 DNA follows: TGTGCCAGCAGCCAAGATGCAGCTCCCGGGGAGCTGTTTTTT. Its protein is CASSQDAAPGELFF.

The J gene is TRBJ2-2, the V gene TRBV10-3; D is possibly TRBD1 (6 bases). This CDR3 contains 13 residues. The germline V and J ends were trimmed by 5 bases and 6 bases, with 10 bases remaining between them. In germline, CDR1 is ENHRY, CDR2 SYGVKD. The CDR3 nucleotides are TGTGCCATCAGTCTGGACAGTTCCGGGGAGCTGTTTTTT. It encodes CAISLDSSGELFF.

The table lists this clonotype with many counts. The chain is built from TRBV5-1 and TRBJ2-5; 9 positions agree with TRBD1. The germline gives CDR1 SGHRS, CDR2 YFSETQ. The junction had 8 bases not matched to a gene; V was cut back by 4 bases and J by 1 base. CDR3 length equals 16 residues. The CDR3 is CASSGDGTGFQETQYF. The CDR3 nucleotides read TGCGCCAGCAGCGGCGACGGGACAGGGTTCCAAGAGACCCAGTACTTC.

This clonotype was recorded at least ten times. The chain carries TRBV6-5 and TRBJ2-2; D is possibly TRBD1 (6 bases). CDR1 and CDR2 from the germline V gene are MNHEY and SVGAGI. The CDR3 consists of 16 residues. V was clipped by 5 bases and J by 9 bases, with 22 bases between them. CDR3 in amino acids: CASSEGTGPVVRELFF. The CDR3 region has the DNA TGTGCCAGCAGTGAGGGTACAGGGCCTGTAGTTAGGGAGCTGTTTTTT.

Comments on this clonotype: A read error is possible here, since a much larger clone lies one base away. The chain couples TRBV7-9 to TRBJ2-7; maybe TRBD1 (6 bases). Per germline, CDR1 SEHNR and CDR2 FQNEAQ (reference sequence). The CDR3 consists of 14 residues. CDR3 amino acids: CASSSSVGGYERYF. The CDR3 nucleotides are TGTGCCAGCAGCTCGTCCGTAGGGGGTTACGAGCGGTACTTC.

This clonotype came up many times. The genes are TRBV4-3 and TRBJ2-3; TRBD2 matches 7 bases. The length of the CDR3 is 16 residues. V dropped 1 base and J dropped 2; count of bases not matched to a gene: 6. Germline assignment: CDR1 LGHNA and CDR2 YSLEER. The CDR3 is CASSQGIGLDTDTQYF. CDR3 DNA sequence: TGCGCCAGCAGCCAAGGTATAGGACTAGACACAGATACGCAGTATTTT.

This clonotype was detected many times. This chain joins TRBV4-1 and TRBJ2-3; D unclear. CDR3 size: 14 residues. Germline loops: CDR1 MGHRA, CDR2 YSYEKL. The V end was cut by 1 base, the J end by 2 bases, with 7 bases between. The CDR3 nucleotides read TGCGCCAGCAGCCAAGCCGAGAACACAGATACGCAGTATTTT. It specifies CASSQAENTDTQYF.